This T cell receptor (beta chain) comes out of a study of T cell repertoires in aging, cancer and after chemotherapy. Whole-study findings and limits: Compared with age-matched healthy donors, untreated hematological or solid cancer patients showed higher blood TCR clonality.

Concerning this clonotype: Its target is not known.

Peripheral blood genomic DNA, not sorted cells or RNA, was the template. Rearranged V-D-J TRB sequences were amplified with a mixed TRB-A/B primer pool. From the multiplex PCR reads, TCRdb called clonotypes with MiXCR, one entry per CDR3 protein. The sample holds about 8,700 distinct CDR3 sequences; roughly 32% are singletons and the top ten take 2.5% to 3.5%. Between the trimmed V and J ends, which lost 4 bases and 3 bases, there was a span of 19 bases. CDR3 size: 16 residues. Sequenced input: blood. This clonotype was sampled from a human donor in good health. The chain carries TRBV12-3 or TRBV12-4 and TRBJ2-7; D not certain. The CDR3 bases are TGTGCCAGCAGTTCAACCCCGCGCACAACCCGCTACGAGCAGTACTTC. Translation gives CASSSTPRTTRYEQYF.